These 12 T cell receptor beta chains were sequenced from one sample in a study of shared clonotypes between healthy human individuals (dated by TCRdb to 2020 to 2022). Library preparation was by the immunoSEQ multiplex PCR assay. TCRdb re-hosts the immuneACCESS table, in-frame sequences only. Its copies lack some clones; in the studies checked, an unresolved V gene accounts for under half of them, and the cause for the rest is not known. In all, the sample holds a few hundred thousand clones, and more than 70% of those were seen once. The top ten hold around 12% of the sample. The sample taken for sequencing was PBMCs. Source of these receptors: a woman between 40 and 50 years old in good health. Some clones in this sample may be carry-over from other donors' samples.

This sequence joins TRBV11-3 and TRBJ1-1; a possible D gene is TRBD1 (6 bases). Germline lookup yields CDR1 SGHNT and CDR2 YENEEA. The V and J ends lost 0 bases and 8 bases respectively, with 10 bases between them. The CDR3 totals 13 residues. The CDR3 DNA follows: TGTGCCAGCAGCTTAGATCAGGGGAGCGAAGCTTTCTTT. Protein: CASSLDQGSEAFF.

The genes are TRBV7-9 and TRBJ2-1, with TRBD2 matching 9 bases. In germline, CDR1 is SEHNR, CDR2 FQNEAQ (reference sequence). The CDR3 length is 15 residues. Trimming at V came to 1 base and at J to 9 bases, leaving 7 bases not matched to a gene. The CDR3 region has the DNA TGTGCCAGCAGCTTAGAACTAGCGGGCGGCCCTGAGCAGTTCTTC. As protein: CASSLELAGGPEQFF. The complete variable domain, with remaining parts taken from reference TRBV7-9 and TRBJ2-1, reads DTGVSQNPRHKITKRGQNVTFRCDPISEHNRLYWYRQTLGQGPEFLTYFQNEAQLEKSRLLSDRFSAERPKGSFSTLEIQRTEQGDSAMYLCASSLELAGGPEQFFGPGTRLTVL.

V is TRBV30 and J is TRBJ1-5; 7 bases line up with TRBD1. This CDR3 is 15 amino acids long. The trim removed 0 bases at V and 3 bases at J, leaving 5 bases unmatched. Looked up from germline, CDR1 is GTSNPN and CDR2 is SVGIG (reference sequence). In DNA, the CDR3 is TGTGCCTGGAGTGTACGGGACAGAGACAATCAGCCCCAGCATTTT. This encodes CAWSVRDRDNQPQHF.

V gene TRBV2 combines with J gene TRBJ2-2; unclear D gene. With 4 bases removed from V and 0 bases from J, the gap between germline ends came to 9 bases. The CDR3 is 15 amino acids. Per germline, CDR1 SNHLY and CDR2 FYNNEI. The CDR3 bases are TGTGCCAGCAGTGGCTCGCGGTCGAACACCGGGGAGCTGTTTTTT. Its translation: CASSGSRSNTGELFF.

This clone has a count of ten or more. CDR3 in amino acids: CASSSRGNTEAFF. The CDR3 coding sequence is TGTGCCAGCAGCTCCAGGGGAAATACTGAAGCTTTCTTT. V usage is TRBV7-9 and J usage is TRBJ1-1; maybe TRBD1 (6 bases). The CDR3 extends over 13 amino acids. V shed 4 bases and J shed 5 bases, with 11 bases lying between them. Germline CDR1 reads SEHNR; CDR2 reads FQNEAQ (reference sequence).

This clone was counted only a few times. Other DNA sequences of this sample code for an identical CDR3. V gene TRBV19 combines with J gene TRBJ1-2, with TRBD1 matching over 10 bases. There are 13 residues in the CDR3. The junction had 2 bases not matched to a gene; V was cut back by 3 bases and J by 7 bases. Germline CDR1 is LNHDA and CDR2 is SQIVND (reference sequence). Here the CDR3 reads CASSMGQGFGYTF. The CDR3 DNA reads TGTGCCAGTAGTATGGGACAGGGGTTTGGCTACACCTTC.

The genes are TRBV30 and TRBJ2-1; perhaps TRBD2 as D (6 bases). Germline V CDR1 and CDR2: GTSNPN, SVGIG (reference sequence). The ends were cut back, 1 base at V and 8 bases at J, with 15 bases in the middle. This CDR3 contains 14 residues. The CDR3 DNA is TGTGCCTGGAGTGCCGGGACTTCTATTTATGAGCAGTTCTTC. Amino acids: CAWSAGTSIYEQFF.

The CDR3 DNA follows: TGTGCCAGCAGCTTAGTGCCACTTCCCGCCTACGAGCAGTACTTC. Amino acids: CASSLVPLPAYEQYF. J is TRBJ2-7 and V is TRBV7-2; D unresolved. The germline CDR1 and CDR2 sequences are SGHTA and FQGNSA. Trimming took off 1 base at V and 2 bases at J, with 12 bases between the two ends. There are 15 residues in the CDR3.

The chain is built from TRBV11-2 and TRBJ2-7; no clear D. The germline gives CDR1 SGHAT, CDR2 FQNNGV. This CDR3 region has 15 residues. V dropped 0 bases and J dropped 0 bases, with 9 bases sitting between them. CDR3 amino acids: CASSLDVRPSYEQYF. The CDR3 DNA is TGTGCCAGCAGCTTAGATGTCAGGCCCTCCTACGAGCAGTACTTC.

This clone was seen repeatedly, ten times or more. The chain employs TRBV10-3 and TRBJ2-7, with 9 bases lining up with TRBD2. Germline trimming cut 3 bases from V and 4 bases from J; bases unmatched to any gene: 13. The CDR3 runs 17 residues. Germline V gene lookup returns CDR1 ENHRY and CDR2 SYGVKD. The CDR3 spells CAISDPKEGGREYEQYF. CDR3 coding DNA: TGTGCCATCAGTGACCCTAAGGAGGGCGGGAGGGAGTACGAGCAGTACTTC.

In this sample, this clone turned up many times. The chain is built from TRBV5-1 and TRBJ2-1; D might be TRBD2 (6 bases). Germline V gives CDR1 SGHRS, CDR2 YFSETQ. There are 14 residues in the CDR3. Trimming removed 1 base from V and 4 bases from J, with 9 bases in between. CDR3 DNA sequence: TGCGCCAGCAGCTTGCTAGCGCGATACAATGAGCAGTTCTTC. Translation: CASSLLARYNEQFF.

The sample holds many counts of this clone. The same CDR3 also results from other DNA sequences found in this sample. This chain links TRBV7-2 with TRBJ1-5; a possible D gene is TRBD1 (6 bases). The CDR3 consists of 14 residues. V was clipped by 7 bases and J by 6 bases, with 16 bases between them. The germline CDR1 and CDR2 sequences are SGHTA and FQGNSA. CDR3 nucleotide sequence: TGTGCCAGCACCTTGGGGCAGGGGAGTCAGCCCCAGCATTTT. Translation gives CASTLGQGSQPQHF.